This T cell receptor beta chain originates from a study of blood T cells in healthy people across ages. Study summary: When template switching was applied, about one barcoded beta molecule was captured per two T cells. The study, taken as a whole, reports: The fall in TCR beta diversity per million T cells was roughly linear with age.

The CDR3 runs to 15 residues. CDR1 and CDR2 from the germline V gene are SGHKS and YYEKEE (reference sequence). Through a sample-barcoded 5' primer and a J-beta primer mix, a second PCR was run for about 7 to 12 cycles. MiXCR, applied by TCRdb to the 5' RACE reads, yields one record per CDR3 protein. Of more than 1,000,000 distinct CDR3 sequences listed, 20% to 25% were seen once; the top ten hold 0.65% to 0.75%. This clonotype appeared once. Its antigen is undetermined. This sample was shared with a second study, whose subject was T cells of mothers and their children. That study reports: Mothers yielded over 10 million CDR3 reads, children several million each. No persistent microchimeric T cell clones were detected.

Input material: blood. The receptor was derived from a girl aged 2-9 years in good health. This chain joins TRBV5-5 and TRBJ2-7, with 8 nucleotides matching TRBD2. The J call may not be correct, given that the DNA end is closer to TRBJ2-5. CDR3 in amino acids: CASSLGRLAMETQYF. The CDR3 DNA reads as TGTGCCAGCAGCTTGGGCCGACTAGCGATGGAGACCCAGTACTTC.